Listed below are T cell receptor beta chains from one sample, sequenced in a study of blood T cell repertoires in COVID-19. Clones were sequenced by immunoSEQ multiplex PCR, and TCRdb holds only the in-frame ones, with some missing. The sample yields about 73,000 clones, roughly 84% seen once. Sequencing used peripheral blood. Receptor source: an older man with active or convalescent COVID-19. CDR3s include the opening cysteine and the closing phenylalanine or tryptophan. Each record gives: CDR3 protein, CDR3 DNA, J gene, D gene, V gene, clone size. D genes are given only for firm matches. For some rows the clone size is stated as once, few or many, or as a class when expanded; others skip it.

cdr3_aa: CASSQEISGSPDTQYF
cdr3_nt: TGCGCCAGCAGCCAAGAAATCAGCGGGAGCCCAGATACGCAGTATTTT
j_call: TRBJ2-3
d_call: TRBD2
v_call: TRBV4-1
clone_size: NA

cdr3_aa: CASSPDRFTDTQYF
cdr3_nt: TGTGCCAGCTCACCGGACAGATTCACAGATACGCAGTATTTT
j_call: TRBJ2-3
d_call: NA
v_call: TRBV18
clone_size: NA

cdr3_aa: CACHRTGGWETQYF
cdr3_nt: TGTGCCTGTCATAGGACAGGGGGCTGGGAGACCCAGTACTTC
j_call: TRBJ2-5
d_call: TRBD1
v_call: TRBV30
clone_size: NA

cdr3_aa: CASSWAGGPSHTDTQYF
cdr3_nt: TGTGCCAGTAGTTGGGCGGGGGGGCCGTCTCACACAGATACGCAGTATTTT
j_call: TRBJ2-3
d_call: TRBD2
v_call: TRBV19
clone_size: NA

cdr3_aa: CASIERRSTEAFF
cdr3_nt: TGTGCCAGTATTGAGAGGCGGAGCACTGAAGCTTTCTTT
j_call: TRBJ1-1
d_call: NA
v_call: TRBV19
clone_size: NA

cdr3_aa: CASREQGNTEAFF
cdr3_nt: TGTGCCAGCCGGGAACAGGGGAACACTGAAGCTTTCTTT
j_call: TRBJ1-1
d_call: NA
v_call: TRBV6-5
clone_size: once

cdr3_aa: CASSLEGQQGNTIYF
cdr3_nt: TGTGCCAGCAGTTTAGAAGGACAGCAAGGAAACACCATATATTTT
j_call: TRBJ1-3
d_call: NA
v_call: TRBV28
clone_size: once

cdr3_aa: CASSALGGDGEKLFF
cdr3_nt: TGTGCCAGCAGCGCGCTAGGGGGGGACGGAGAAAAACTGTTTTTT
j_call: TRBJ1-4
d_call: NA
v_call: TRBV7-2
clone_size: NA

cdr3_aa: CASRRGRGRVLEKLFF
cdr3_nt: TGTGCCAGCAGAAGGGGCAGGGGGCGCGTGTTGGAAAAACTGTTTTTT
j_call: TRBJ1-4
d_call: TRBD1
v_call: TRBV11-2
clone_size: NA

cdr3_aa: CASSLEGFRPTDTQYF
cdr3_nt: TGTGCCAGCAGTTTGGAGGGGTTTCGGCCCACAGATACGCAGTATTTT
j_call: TRBJ2-3
d_call: NA
v_call: TRBV27
clone_size: few

cdr3_aa: CASRQGSPGELFF
cdr3_nt: TGTGCCAGCAGACAGGGTTCCCCCGGGGAGCTGTTTTTT
j_call: TRBJ2-2
d_call: NA
v_call: TRBV2
clone_size: NA

cdr3_aa: CASSQFRSSGRTNEQFF
cdr3_nt: TGTGCCAGCAGCCAATTTCGATCTAGCGGGAGGACGAATGAGCAGTTCTTC
j_call: TRBJ2-1
d_call: TRBD2
v_call: TRBV3-1/TRBV3-2
clone_size: few

cdr3_aa: CASSYPGLALNEQFF
cdr3_nt: TGTGCCAGCAGTTACCCGGGACTAGCACTCAATGAGCAGTTCTTC
j_call: TRBJ2-1
d_call: TRBD2
v_call: TRBV6-2/TRBV6-3
clone_size: NA

cdr3_aa: CASSLLAGGLNEQFF
cdr3_nt: TGCGCCAGCAGCTTACTAGCGGGGGGCCTCAATGAGCAGTTCTTC
j_call: TRBJ2-1
d_call: TRBD2
v_call: TRBV5-1
clone_size: NA

cdr3_aa: CASSFRQGYNEQFF
cdr3_nt: TGCGCCAGCAGCTTTCGACAGGGGTACAATGAGCAGTTCTTC
j_call: TRBJ2-1
d_call: TRBD1
v_call: TRBV5-1
clone_size: NA

cdr3_aa: CASSQDTRQETQYF
cdr3_nt: TGTGCCAGCAGCCAAGATACTAGACAAGAGACCCAGTACTTC
j_call: TRBJ2-5
d_call: NA
v_call: TRBV3-1/TRBV3-2
clone_size: NA

cdr3_aa: CASSFAGNSYEQYF
cdr3_nt: TGTGCCAGCAGCTTTGCGGGAAACTCCTACGAGCAGTACTTC
j_call: TRBJ2-7
d_call: NA
v_call: TRBV11-3
clone_size: few

cdr3_aa: CATSKGQSTDTQYF
cdr3_nt: TGTGCCACCAGCAAGGGACAGAGCACAGATACGCAGTATTTT
j_call: TRBJ2-3
d_call: TRBD1
v_call: TRBV15
clone_size: NA

cdr3_aa: CASSSSGRGETQYF
cdr3_nt: TGTGCCAGCAGTTCATCCGGGAGGGGGGAGACCCAGTACTTC
j_call: TRBJ2-5
d_call: TRBD2
v_call: TRBV6-5
clone_size: NA

cdr3_aa: CASSYRGGYEQYF
cdr3_nt: TGTGCCAGCAGTTACCGGGGGGGGTACGAGCAGTACTTC
j_call: TRBJ2-7
d_call: TRBD2
v_call: TRBV6-5
clone_size: NA

cdr3_aa: CASSPAGDGPDTQYF
cdr3_nt: TGTGCCAGCTCACCAGCGGGGGACGGCCCAGATACGCAGTATTTT
j_call: TRBJ2-3
d_call: TRBD2
v_call: TRBV18
clone_size: NA

cdr3_aa: CASSIDRGMAGYTF
cdr3_nt: TGTGCCAGTAGTATAGACAGGGGTATGGCTGGCTACACCTTC
j_call: TRBJ1-2
d_call: NA
v_call: TRBV19
clone_size: once

cdr3_aa: CASSPGTRVETQYF
cdr3_nt: TGTGCCAGCTCACCCGGGACACGAGTTGAGACCCAGTACTTC
j_call: TRBJ2-5
d_call: NA
v_call: TRBV18
clone_size: NA

cdr3_aa: CASGGRGTETQYF
cdr3_nt: TGTGCCAGCGGTGGCAGGGGAACAGAGACCCAGTACTTC
j_call: TRBJ2-5
d_call: NA
v_call: TRBV2
clone_size: NA

cdr3_aa: CASSEEGQVQYEQYF
cdr3_nt: TGTGCCAGCAGTGAAGAGGGACAGGTACAATACGAGCAGTACTTC
j_call: TRBJ2-7
d_call: TRBD1
v_call: TRBV2
clone_size: few

cdr3_aa: CASSQDGQGRTSGYTF
cdr3_nt: TGCGCCAGCAGCCAAGATGGCCAGGGCAGGACGTCGGGCTACACCTTC
j_call: TRBJ1-2
d_call: NA
v_call: TRBV4-1
clone_size: NA

cdr3_aa: CAWSPIVGVSYEQYF
cdr3_nt: TGTGCCTGGAGTCCCATTGTCGGAGTCTCCTACGAGCAGTACTTC
j_call: TRBJ2-7
d_call: NA
v_call: TRBV30
clone_size: NA

cdr3_aa: CASSQAAGIYGYTF
cdr3_nt: TGCGCCAGCAGCCAAGCCGCAGGGATCTATGGCTACACCTTC
j_call: TRBJ1-2
d_call: NA
v_call: TRBV4-1
clone_size: NA

cdr3_aa: CSVRQGGSNEQFF
cdr3_nt: TGCAGCGTCAGACAGGGGGGATCCAATGAGCAGTTCTTC
j_call: TRBJ2-1
d_call: TRBD1
v_call: TRBV29-1
clone_size: NA

cdr3_aa: CASSAWDNGNSPLHF
cdr3_nt: TGTGCCAGCAGCGCATGGGACAACGGTAATTCACCCCTCCACTTT
j_call: TRBJ1-6
d_call: NA
v_call: TRBV7-9
clone_size: few

cdr3_aa: CASRRTSGRYTGELFF
cdr3_nt: TGTGCCAGCAGGCGGACTAGCGGACGGTACACCGGGGAGCTGTTTTTT
j_call: TRBJ2-2
d_call: TRBD2
v_call: TRBV11-2
clone_size: NA

cdr3_aa: CASSRAPYGYTF
cdr3_nt: TGTGCCAGCAGCCGAGCCCCCTATGGCTACACCTTC
j_call: TRBJ1-2
d_call: NA
v_call: TRBV14
clone_size: NA

cdr3_aa: CASTLAGGRTDTQYF
cdr3_nt: TGTGCCAGCACCTTAGCGGGGGGGCGCACAGATACGCAGTATTTT
j_call: TRBJ2-3
d_call: TRBD2
v_call: TRBV7-8
clone_size: NA

cdr3_aa: CATSREQGVQRTQYF
cdr3_nt: TGTGCCACCAGCAGAGAACAGGGGGTCCAACGGACCCAGTACTTC
j_call: TRBJ2-5
d_call: TRBD1
v_call: TRBV15
clone_size: NA

cdr3_aa: CAISGLLAGDADTQYF
cdr3_nt: TGTGCCATCAGCGGTTTGTTAGCGGGAGACGCAGATACGCAGTATTTT
j_call: TRBJ2-3
d_call: TRBD2
v_call: TRBV10-3
clone_size: few

cdr3_aa: CASSSGQGKRSGANVLTF
cdr3_nt: TGTGCCAGCAGCTCGGGACAGGGCAAACGCTCTGGGGCCAACGTCCTGACTTTC
j_call: TRBJ2-6
d_call: TRBD1
v_call: TRBV5-6
clone_size: once

cdr3_aa: CASSFNRDRAYEQYF
cdr3_nt: TGTGCCAGCAGCTTCAACCGGGACAGGGCCTACGAGCAGTACTTC
j_call: TRBJ2-7
d_call: TRBD1
v_call: TRBV5-4
clone_size: NA

cdr3_aa: CASSSDRGDEQYF
cdr3_nt: TGTGCCAGCAGCTCGGACAGGGGAGACGAGCAGTACTTC
j_call: TRBJ2-7
d_call: TRBD1
v_call: TRBV5-8
clone_size: NA

cdr3_aa: CASRMTGGQPQHF
cdr3_nt: TGTGCCAGCAGGATGACAGGGGGTCAGCCCCAGCATTTT
j_call: TRBJ1-5
d_call: TRBD1
v_call: TRBV6-5
clone_size: NA

cdr3_aa: CASSLDINSYEQYF
cdr3_nt: TGCGCCAGCAGCTTGGACATTAACTCCTACGAGCAGTACTTC
j_call: TRBJ2-7
d_call: NA
v_call: TRBV5-1
clone_size: NA

cdr3_aa: CASSSLRLAGASEQYF
cdr3_nt: TGTGCCAGCAGTTCACTTCGACTAGCGGGAGCTTCCGAGCAGTACTTC
j_call: TRBJ2-7
d_call: TRBD2
v_call: TRBV28
clone_size: NA

cdr3_aa: CASSSGGTYEQYF
cdr3_nt: TGTGCCAGTAGCTCAGGGGGTACCTACGAGCAGTACTTC
j_call: TRBJ2-7
d_call: TRBD1
v_call: TRBV19
clone_size: NA

cdr3_aa: CATSRGQVMSSGNTIYF
cdr3_nt: TGTGCCACCAGCCGGGGACAGGTCATGTCCTCTGGAAACACCATATATTTT
j_call: TRBJ1-3
d_call: TRBD1
v_call: TRBV15
clone_size: NA

cdr3_aa: CASSLAQNTEAFF
cdr3_nt: TGCGCCAGCAGCTTGGCCCAGAACACTGAAGCTTTCTTT
j_call: TRBJ1-1
d_call: NA
v_call: TRBV5-1
clone_size: NA

cdr3_aa: CASRPGLYNSPLHF
cdr3_nt: TGTGCCAGCAGGCCGGGACTCTATAATTCACCCCTCCACTTT
j_call: TRBJ1-6
d_call: NA
v_call: TRBV2
clone_size: NA

cdr3_aa: CASSLDPGQATYEQYF
cdr3_nt: TGTGCCAGCAGCCTAGATCCGGGACAGGCGACCTACGAGCAGTACTTC
j_call: TRBJ2-7
d_call: TRBD1
v_call: TRBV7-2
clone_size: NA

cdr3_aa: CASSLRTGAPTNEKLFF
cdr3_nt: TGTGCCAGCAGTCTCCGGACAGGAGCCCCAACTAATGAAAAACTGTTTTTT
j_call: TRBJ1-4
d_call: TRBD1
v_call: TRBV6-6
clone_size: NA

cdr3_aa: CASSHLASGSRETQYF
cdr3_nt: TGTGCCAGCAGCCACCTCGCTAGCGGGAGTAGAGAGACCCAGTACTTC
j_call: TRBJ2-5
d_call: TRBD2
v_call: TRBV3-1/TRBV3-2
clone_size: NA

cdr3_aa: CASSWAPQETQYF
cdr3_nt: TGTGCCAGCAGCTGGGCCCCCCAAGAGACCCAGTACTTC
j_call: TRBJ2-5
d_call: NA
v_call: TRBV5-6
clone_size: NA

cdr3_aa: CASSLGTSGYEQYF
cdr3_nt: TGTGCCAGCAGTTTAGGGACTAGCGGATACGAGCAGTACTTC
j_call: TRBJ2-7
d_call: TRBD2
v_call: TRBV27
clone_size: NA

cdr3_aa: CASSQRDSQYTF
cdr3_nt: TGTGCCAGCAGCCAAAGGGACAGCCAGTACACCTTC
j_call: TRBJ1-2
d_call: TRBD1
v_call: TRBV3-1/TRBV3-2
clone_size: NA

cdr3_aa: CASSRGPDTQYF
cdr3_nt: TGTGCCAGCAGCAGGGGCCCAGATACGCAGTATTTT
j_call: TRBJ2-3
d_call: NA
v_call: TRBV11-3
clone_size: NA

cdr3_aa: CSASPSEETQYF
cdr3_nt: TGCAGTGCTAGTCCCAGTGAAGAGACCCAGTACTTC
j_call: TRBJ2-5
d_call: NA
v_call: TRBV20-1
clone_size: NA

cdr3_aa: CASSLGLNSRLGMNTEAFF
cdr3_nt: TGCGCCAGCAGCTTGGGCTTGAACTCGAGGCTTGGAATGAACACTGAAGCTTTCTTT
j_call: TRBJ1-1
d_call: NA
v_call: TRBV5-1
clone_size: NA

cdr3_aa: CASSSGINYGYTF
cdr3_nt: TGTGCCAGCAGTTCCGGGATTAACTATGGCTACACCTTC
j_call: TRBJ1-2
d_call: NA
v_call: TRBV6-2/TRBV6-3
clone_size: NA

cdr3_aa: CASSQFGQRNTEAFF
cdr3_nt: TGTGCCAGCAGCCAATTTGGGCAGAGGAACACTGAAGCTTTCTTT
j_call: TRBJ1-1
d_call: NA
v_call: TRBV7-2
clone_size: NA

cdr3_aa: CASSERQGWGTEAFF
cdr3_nt: TGCGCCAGCAGCGAAAGGCAGGGATGGGGCACTGAAGCTTTCTTT
j_call: TRBJ1-1
d_call: NA
v_call: TRBV5-1
clone_size: NA